This T cell receptor beta chain was identified in a study of T cells in Graves' hyperthyroidism and ophthalmopathy. Template material for amplifying TCR beta CDR3 regions consisted of RNA transcripts. HTBI primers were employed in a first-round RT-PCR of the TCR CDR3. MiXCR, run by TCRdb on the multiplex PCR reads, gives a single entry per CDR3 protein. Of hundreds of thousands of distinct CDR3 sequences in the sample, roughly 19% are singletons; the top ten hold about 35%. Germline lookup yields CDR1 MDHEN and CDR2 SYDVKM. The CDR3 contains 13 residues. Losses at the gene ends were 10 bases for V and 0 bases for J; bases not matched to a gene: 4. This clonotype was detected ten times or more. The antigen remains undetermined. Study-wide results and caveats: Model predictions of ophthalmopathy came a median approximately seven months before onset.

Sequenced input: blood. This clonotype was obtained from a man aged 45-60 years with Graves' ophthalmopathy. This chain uses TRBV28 with TRBJ2-7; 9 bases are a match to TRBD2. As DNA, the CDR3 is TGTGCCACCAGGCGGGGGGGCTCCTACGAGCAGTACTTC. Translated, it gives CATRRGGSYEQYF.